Sequencing of this TCR beta chain was carried out in a study of cytomegalovirus exposure and HLA in healthy donors. Amplification used 60 Vbeta primers and 13 Jbeta primers. Profiled with immunoSEQ multiplex PCR; TCRdb holds only in-frame clones, not every one. Here the sample spans about 130,000 clones, 66% being singletons. The receptor comes from a human donor in good health. Specimen: PBMCs.

The CDR3 DNA reads TGCGCCAGCAGCCTCCTGTGGGGGCTCGGGGCCAACGTCCTGACTTTC. Amino acid sequence: CASSLLWGLGANVLTF. The chain couples TRBV5-1 to TRBJ2-6; a weak D match, TRBD1 (6 bases). There are 16 residues in the CDR3. Germline V gene data show CDR1 as SGHRS and CDR2 as YFSETQ. With 4 bases removed from V and 4 bases from J, the gap between germline ends came to 15 bases.